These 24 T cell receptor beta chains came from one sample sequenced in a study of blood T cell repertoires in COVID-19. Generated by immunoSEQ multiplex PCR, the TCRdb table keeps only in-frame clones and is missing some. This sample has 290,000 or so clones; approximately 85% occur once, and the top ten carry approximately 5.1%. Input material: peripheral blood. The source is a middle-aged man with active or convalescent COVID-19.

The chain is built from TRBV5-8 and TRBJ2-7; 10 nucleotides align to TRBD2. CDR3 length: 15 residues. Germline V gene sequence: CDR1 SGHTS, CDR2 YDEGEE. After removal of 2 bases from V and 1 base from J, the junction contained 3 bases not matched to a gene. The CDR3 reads CASSLVAGGSYEQYF. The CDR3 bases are TGTGCCAGCAGCTTAGTAGCGGGAGGATCCTACGAGCAGTACTTC.

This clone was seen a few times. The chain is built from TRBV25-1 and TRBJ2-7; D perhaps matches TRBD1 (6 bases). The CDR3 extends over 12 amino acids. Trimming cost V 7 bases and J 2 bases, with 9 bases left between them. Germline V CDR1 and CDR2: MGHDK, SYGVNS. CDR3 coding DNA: TGTGCCAGCACTACAGGGACCTACGAGCAGTACTTC. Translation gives CASTTGTYEQYF.

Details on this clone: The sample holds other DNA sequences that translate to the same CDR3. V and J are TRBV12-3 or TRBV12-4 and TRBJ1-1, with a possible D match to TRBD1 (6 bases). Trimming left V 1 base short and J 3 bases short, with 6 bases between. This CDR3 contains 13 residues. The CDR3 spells CASSLGGHTEAFF. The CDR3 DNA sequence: TGTGCCAGCAGTTTAGGGGGGCACACTGAAGCTTTCTTT.

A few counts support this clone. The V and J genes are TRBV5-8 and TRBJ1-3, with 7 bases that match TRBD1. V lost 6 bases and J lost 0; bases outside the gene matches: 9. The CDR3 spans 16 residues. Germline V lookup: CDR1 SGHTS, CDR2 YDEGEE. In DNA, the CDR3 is TGTGCCAGCAATCGAGGGGGCGAGAGCTCTGGAAACACCATATATTTT. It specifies CASNRGGESSGNTIYF.

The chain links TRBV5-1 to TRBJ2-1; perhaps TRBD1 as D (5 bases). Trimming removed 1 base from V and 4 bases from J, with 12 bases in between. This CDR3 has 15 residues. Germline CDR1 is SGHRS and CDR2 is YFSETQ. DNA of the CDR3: TGCGCCAGCAGCTTGATTAGGGGCATGTACAATGAGCAGTTCTTC. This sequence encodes CASSLIRGMYNEQFF.

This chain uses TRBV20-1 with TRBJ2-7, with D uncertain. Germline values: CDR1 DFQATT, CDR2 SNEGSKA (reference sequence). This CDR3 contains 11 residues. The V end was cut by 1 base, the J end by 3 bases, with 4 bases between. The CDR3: CSARGDYEQYF. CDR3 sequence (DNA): TGCAGTGCTAGAGGCGACTACGAGCAGTACTTC.

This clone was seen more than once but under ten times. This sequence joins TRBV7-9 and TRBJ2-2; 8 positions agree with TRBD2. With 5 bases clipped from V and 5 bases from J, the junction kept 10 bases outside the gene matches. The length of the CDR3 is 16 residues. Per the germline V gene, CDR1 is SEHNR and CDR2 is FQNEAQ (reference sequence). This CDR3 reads CASSAPRGGLTGELFF. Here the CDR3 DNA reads TGTGCCAGCAGCGCCCCCCGGGGGGGGCTGACCGGGGAGCTGTTTTTT. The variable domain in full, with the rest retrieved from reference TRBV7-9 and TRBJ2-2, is DTGVSQNPRHKITKRGQNVTFRCDPISEHNRLYWYRQTLGQGPEFLTYFQNEAQLEKSRLLSDRFSAERPKGSFSTLEIQRTEQGDSAMYLCASSAPRGGLTGELFFGEGSRLTVL.

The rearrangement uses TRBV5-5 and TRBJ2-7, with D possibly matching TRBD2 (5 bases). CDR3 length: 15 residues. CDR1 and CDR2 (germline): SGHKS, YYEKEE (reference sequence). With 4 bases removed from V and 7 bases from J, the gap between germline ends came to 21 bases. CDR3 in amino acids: CASSQPGVQRGEQYF. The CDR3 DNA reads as TGTGCCAGCAGCCAACCCGGGGTTCAAAGAGGAGAGCAGTACTTC.

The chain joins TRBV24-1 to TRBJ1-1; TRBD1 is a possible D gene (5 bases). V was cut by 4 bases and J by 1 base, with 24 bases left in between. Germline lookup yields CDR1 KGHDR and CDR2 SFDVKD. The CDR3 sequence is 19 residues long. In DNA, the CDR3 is TGTGCCACCAGTGAGGGGCGGAAAAGCGTCCGCGGACCGAACACTGAAGCTTTCTTT. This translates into CATSEGRKSVRGPNTEAFF.

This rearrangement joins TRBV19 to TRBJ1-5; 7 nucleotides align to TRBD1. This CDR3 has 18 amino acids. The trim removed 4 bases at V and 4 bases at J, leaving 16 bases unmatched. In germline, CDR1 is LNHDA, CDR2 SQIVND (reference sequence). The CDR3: CASSRTGPWAPKNQPQHF. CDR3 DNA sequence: TGTGCCAGTAGTAGGACAGGTCCTTGGGCTCCAAAAAATCAGCCCCAGCATTTT.

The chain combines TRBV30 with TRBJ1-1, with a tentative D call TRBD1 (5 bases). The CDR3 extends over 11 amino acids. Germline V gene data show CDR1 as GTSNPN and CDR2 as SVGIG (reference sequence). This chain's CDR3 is CSWGLNTEAFF. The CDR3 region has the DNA TGTAGCTGGGGCCTAAACACTGAAGCTTTCTTT. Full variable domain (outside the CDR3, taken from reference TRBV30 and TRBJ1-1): SQTIHQWPATLVQPVGSPLSLECTVEGTSNPNLYWYRQAAGRGLQLLFYSVGIGQISSEVPQNLSASRPQDRQFILSSKKLLLSDSGFYLCSWGLNTEAFFGQGTRLTVV.

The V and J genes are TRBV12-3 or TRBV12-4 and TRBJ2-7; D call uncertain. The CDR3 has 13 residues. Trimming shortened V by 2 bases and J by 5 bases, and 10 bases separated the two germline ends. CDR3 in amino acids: CASSLFRPDEQYF. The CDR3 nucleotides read TGTGCCAGCAGTTTATTCCGTCCGGACGAGCAGTACTTC.

The CDR3, as DNA: TGTGCCAGCAGCTCCAGACTAGCGGGTAGCACAGATACGCAGTATTTT. It specifies CASSSRLAGSTDTQYF. The genes are TRBV9 and TRBJ2-3; 10 bases agree with TRBD2. The CDR3 length is 16 residues. The V gene's germline CDR1 is SGDLS and CDR2 YYNGEE. V shed 4 bases and J 0 bases; nucleotides not matched to a gene: 5.

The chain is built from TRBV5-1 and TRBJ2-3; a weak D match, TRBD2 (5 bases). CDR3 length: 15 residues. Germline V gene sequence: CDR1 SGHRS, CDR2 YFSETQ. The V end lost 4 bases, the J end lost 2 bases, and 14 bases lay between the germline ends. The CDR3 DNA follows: TGCGCCAGCAGCCACCAGTCGGACTCCACAGATACGCAGTATTTT. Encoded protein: CASSHQSDSTDTQYF.

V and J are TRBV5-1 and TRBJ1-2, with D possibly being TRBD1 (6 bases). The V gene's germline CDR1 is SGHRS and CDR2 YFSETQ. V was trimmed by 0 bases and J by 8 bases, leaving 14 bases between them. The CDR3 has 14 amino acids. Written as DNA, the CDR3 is TGCGCCAGCAGCTTGGTCTCAGGGGAGCGGGGCTACACCTTC. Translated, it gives CASSLVSGERGYTF.

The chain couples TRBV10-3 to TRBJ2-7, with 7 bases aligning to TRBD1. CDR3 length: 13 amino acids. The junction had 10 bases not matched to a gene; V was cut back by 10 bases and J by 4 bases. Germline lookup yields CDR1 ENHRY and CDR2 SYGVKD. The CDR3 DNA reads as TGTGCCAACCGACAGGGAGCCGAGTACGAGCAGTACTTC. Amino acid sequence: CANRQGAEYEQYF.

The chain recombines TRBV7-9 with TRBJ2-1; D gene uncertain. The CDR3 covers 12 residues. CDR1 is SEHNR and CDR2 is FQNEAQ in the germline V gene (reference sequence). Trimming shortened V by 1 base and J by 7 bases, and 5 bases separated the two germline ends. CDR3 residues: CASSLDGNEQFF. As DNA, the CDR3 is TGTGCCAGCAGCTTAGACGGGAATGAGCAGTTCTTC.

The CDR3 DNA follows: TGTGCCATCAGTGAGTCGGTCAGCTATGGCTACACCTTC. This encodes CAISESVSYGYTF. The chain recombines TRBV10-3 with TRBJ1-2; D is unresolved. V lost 0 bases and J lost 4, with 6 bases in between. The CDR3 has 13 residues. The germline V gene encodes CDR1 ENHRY and CDR2 SYGVKD.

Here the CDR3 reads CASSPGGLNPSNQPQHF. The CDR3 DNA reads as TGTGCCAGCAGTCCCGGGGGGCTGAACCCTAGCAATCAGCCCCAGCATTTT. The chain couples TRBV27 to TRBJ1-5, with a possible D match to TRBD1 (6 bases). Germline CDR1 and CDR2: MNHEY and SMNVEV (reference sequence). The CDR3 covers 17 residues. V gave up 5 bases and J gave up 0 bases, with 17 bases separating them.

CDR3 in DNA: TGTGCCAGCAGCTCAGCTCCGAATGAGCAGTTCTTC. Translation gives CASSSAPNEQFF. The chain couples TRBV7-2 to TRBJ2-1; D is unclear. Trimming stripped 4 bases from V and 7 bases from J, with 8 bases between. Germline V lookup: CDR1 SGHTA, CDR2 FQGNSA. The CDR3 totals 12 residues.

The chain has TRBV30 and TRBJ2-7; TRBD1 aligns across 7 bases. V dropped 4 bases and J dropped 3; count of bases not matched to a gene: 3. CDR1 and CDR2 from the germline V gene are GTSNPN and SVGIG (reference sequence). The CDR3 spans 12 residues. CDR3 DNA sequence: TGTGCCTGGACAGGGGGTTTCTACGAGCAGTACTTC. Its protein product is CAWTGGFYEQYF.

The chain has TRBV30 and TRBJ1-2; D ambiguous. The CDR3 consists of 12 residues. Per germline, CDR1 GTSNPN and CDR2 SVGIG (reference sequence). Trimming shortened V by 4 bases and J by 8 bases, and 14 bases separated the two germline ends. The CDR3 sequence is CAWKPLKRGYTF. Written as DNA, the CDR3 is TGTGCCTGGAAGCCTCTGAAGCGGGGCTACACCTTC.

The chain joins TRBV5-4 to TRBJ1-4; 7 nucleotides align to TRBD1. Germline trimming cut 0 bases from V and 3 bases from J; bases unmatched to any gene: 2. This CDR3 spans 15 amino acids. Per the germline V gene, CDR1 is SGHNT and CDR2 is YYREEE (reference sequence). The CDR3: CASSLDRGSNEKLFF. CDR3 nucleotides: TGTGCCAGCAGCTTGGACAGGGGATCTAATGAAAAACTGTTTTTT. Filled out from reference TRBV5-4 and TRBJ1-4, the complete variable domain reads ETGVTQSPTHLIKTRGQQVTLRCSSQSGHNTVSWYQQALGQGPQFIFQYYREEENGRGNFPPRFSGLQFPNYSSELNVNALELDDSALYLCASSLDRGSNEKLFFGSGTQLSVL.

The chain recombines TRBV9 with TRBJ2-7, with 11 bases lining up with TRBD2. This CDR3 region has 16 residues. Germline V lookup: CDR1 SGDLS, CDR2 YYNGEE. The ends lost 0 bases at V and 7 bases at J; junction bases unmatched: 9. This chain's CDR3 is CASSVGPGTSGNEQYF. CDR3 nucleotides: TGTGCCAGCAGCGTAGGTCCAGGGACTAGCGGTAATGAGCAGTACTTC.